This T cell receptor beta chain is drawn from a study of shared clonotypes between healthy human individuals. Study results and caveats: Four donors held 5% to 5.5% of naive CD4 clonotypes in common.

Genomic DNA belonging to each subset was distributed in equal measure over several immunoSEQ plates. Authors' methods: Filtering differed since immunoSEQ provided only junctions, with no quality scores. The table came from immunoSEQ multiplex PCR; TCRdb's copy has only in-frame clones and leaves some out. V, J and clone size derive from that table, while D and trimming were established from the DNA sequence. The table includes about 330,000 clones, less than 85% detected once. Note on this clone: Its antigen is still unknown.

The ends were cut back, 4 bases at V and 6 bases at J, with 13 bases in the middle. This CDR3 region has 14 residues. Germline assignment: CDR1 MGHRA and CDR2 YSYEKL. This rearrangement joins TRBV4-1 to TRBJ2-4; D is possibly TRBD1 or TRBD2 (5 bases each). Sequencing used memory CD4+ T cells sorted from blood. Regarding subset: CD45RA-negative fraction. The TCR originated in a man under 40 in good health. The DNA of the CDR3 is TGCGCCAGCAGCCCCACCGGGACCTCAAACATTCAGTACTTC. It encodes CASSPTGTSNIQYF.